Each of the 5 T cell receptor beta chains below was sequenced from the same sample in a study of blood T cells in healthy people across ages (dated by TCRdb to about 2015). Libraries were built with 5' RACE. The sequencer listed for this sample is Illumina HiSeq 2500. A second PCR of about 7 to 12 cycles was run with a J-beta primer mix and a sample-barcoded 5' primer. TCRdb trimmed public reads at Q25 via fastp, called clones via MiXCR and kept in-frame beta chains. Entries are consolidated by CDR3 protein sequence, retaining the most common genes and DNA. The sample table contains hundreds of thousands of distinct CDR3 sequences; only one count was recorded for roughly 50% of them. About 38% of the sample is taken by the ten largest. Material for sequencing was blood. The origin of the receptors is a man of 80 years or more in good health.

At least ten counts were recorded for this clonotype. The CDR3 sequence: CSVYRSSGEQFF. DNA of the CDR3: TGCAGCGTTTACAGGTCTTCGGGTGAGCAGTTCTTC. V gene TRBV29-1 combines with J gene TRBJ2-1; tentatively, D is TRBD1 (5 bases). V was clipped by 5 bases and J by 9 bases, with 14 bases between them. CDR1 is SQVTM, CDR2 ANQGSEA, per germline. The CDR3 totals 12 residues.

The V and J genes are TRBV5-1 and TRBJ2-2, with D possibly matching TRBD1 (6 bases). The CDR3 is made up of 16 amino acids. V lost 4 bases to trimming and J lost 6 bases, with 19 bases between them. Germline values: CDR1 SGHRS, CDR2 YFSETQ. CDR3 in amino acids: CASSLAWGQGPGELFF. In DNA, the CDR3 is TGCGCCAGCAGCCTCGCTTGGGGGCAGGGTCCCGGGGAGCTGTTTTTT.

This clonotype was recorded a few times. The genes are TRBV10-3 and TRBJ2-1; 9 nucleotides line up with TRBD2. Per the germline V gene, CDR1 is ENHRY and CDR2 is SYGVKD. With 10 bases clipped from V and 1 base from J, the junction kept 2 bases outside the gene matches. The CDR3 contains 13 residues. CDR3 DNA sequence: TGTGCCAATAGCGGGAGTTCCTACAATGAGCAGTTCTTC. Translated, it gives CANSGSSYNEQFF.

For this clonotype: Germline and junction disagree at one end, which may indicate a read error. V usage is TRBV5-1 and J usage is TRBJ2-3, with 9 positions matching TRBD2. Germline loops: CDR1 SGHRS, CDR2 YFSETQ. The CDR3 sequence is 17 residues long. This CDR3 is CASSPRRNSGSGDAQYF. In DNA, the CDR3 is TGCGCCAGCAGCCCTCGAAGAAATAGCGGGAGCGGAGATGCGCAGTATTTT.

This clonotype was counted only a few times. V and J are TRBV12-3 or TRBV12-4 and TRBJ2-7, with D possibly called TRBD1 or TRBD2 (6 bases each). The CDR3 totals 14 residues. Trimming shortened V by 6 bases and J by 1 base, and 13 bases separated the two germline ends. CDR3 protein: CASRPGGGSYEQYF. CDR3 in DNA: TGTGCCAGCAGGCCCGGAGGGGGTTCCTACGAGCAGTACTTC.